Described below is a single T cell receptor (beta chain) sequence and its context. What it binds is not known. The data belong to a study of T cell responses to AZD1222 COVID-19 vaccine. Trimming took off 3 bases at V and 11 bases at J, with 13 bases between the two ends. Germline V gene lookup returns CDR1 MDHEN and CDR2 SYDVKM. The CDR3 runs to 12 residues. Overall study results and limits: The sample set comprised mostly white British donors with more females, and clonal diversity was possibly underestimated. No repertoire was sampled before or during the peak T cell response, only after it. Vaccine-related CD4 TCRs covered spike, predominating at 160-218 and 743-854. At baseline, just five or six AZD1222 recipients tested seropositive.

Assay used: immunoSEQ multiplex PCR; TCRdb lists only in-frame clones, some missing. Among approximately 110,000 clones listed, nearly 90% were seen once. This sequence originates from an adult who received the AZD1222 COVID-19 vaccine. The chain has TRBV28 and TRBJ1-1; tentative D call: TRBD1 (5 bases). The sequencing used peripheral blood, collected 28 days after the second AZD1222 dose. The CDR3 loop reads CASSFGIWDAFF. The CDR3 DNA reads TGTGCCAGCAGTTTCGGAATCTGGGACGCTTTCTTT.